These 21 T cell receptor beta chains came from one sample sequenced in a study of a mutant IDH1 vaccine in newly diagnosed glioma (dated by TCRdb to about 2021). This sample's time point label indicates: baseline, week 1 (first vaccination visit). The label giving this sample's treatment or condition can be read as: pre-vaccination baseline after standard-of-care therapy. Receptor libraries were prepared by the immunoSEQ multiplex PCR assay. In TCRdb, the immuneACCESS table is reduced to in-frame sequences with V and J assigned. These tables do not hold every clone; where another copy was compared, an unresolved V gene accounts for under half, and the others remain unexplained. The sample table shows about 30,000 clones, and almost 85% are seen once. The ten largest clones represent approximately 20% of the sample. Sequenced here: PBMCs, sampled from a glioma patient treated with radiotherapy, temozolomide or both. The receptors stem from a man aged 25-45 years with glioma.

This chain connects TRBV2 to TRBJ2-1; 11 bases fit TRBD2. CDR3 length: 17 residues. J gave up 3 bases and V 6 bases, and 10 bases lay outside the gene matches. Germline-derived CDR1 and CDR2 are SNHLY and FYNNEI. CDR3 amino acids: CASSEPSTSGIYNEQFF. The DNA for the CDR3 is TGTGCCAGCAGCGAACCTTCGACTAGCGGGATCTACAATGAGCAGTTCTTC.

This rearrangement joins TRBV9 to TRBJ1-3; 9 bases match TRBD1. Unmatched junction bases numbered 5, after V lost 4 bases and J lost 0 bases. Per the germline V gene, CDR1 is SGDLS and CDR2 is YYNGEE. There are 16 residues in the CDR3. The CDR3 is CASSSQTGGSGNTIYF. The CDR3 DNA reads as TGTGCCAGCAGCAGCCAGACAGGGGGCTCTGGAAACACCATATATTTT.

Remarks on this clone: The same CDR3 arises from other DNA sequences in this sample as well. The chain links TRBV5-6 to TRBJ2-3; D gene unclear. Trimming removed 0 bases at V and 0 bases at J, with 8 bases between. Per germline, CDR1 SGHDT and CDR2 YYEEEE. This CDR3 has 15 amino acids. The DNA for the CDR3 is TGTGCCAGCAGCTTGGTAGGAACTAGCACAGATACGCAGTATTTT. This sequence encodes CASSLVGTSTDTQYF.

The chain couples TRBV5-1 to TRBJ1-1; no clear D. The ends were cut back, 0 bases at V and 1 base at J, with 10 bases in the middle. CDR1 SGHRS and CDR2 YFSETQ come from the germline V gene. The CDR3 consists of 15 residues. CDR3 DNA: TGCGCCAGCAGCTTGGCAGTCCGGGGGAACACTGAAGCTTTCTTT. Amino acid sequence: CASSLAVRGNTEAFF.

This chain joins TRBV6-1 and TRBJ2-5; D is undetermined. From germline, CDR1 is MNHNS and CDR2 SASEGT. The V and J ends lost 1 base and 3 bases respectively, with 0 bases between them. The CDR3 covers 11 residues. The CDR3 region is CASSEEETQYF. The CDR3 DNA reads as TGTGCCAGCAGTGAAGAAGAGACCCAGTACTTC.

The CDR3 reads CASSPNIAKNIQYF. CDR3 bases: TGTGCCAGCAGCCCAAACATAGCCAAAAACATTCAGTACTTC. The rearrangement links TRBV11-2 to TRBJ2-4; D gene uncertain. This CDR3 is built from 14 residues. The germline V and J ends were trimmed by 5 bases and 0 bases, with 8 bases remaining between them. Germline CDR1 SGHAT, CDR2 FQNNGV.

The chain recombines TRBV19 with TRBJ2-5; possible D gene TRBD1, 6 bases. Trimming left V 5 bases short and J 4 bases short, with 14 bases between. Germline loops: CDR1 LNHDA, CDR2 SQIVND (reference sequence). CDR3 length: 14 residues. For the CDR3, the DNA is TGTGCCAGTAGTGACGGGACACCAAGAGAGACCCAGTACTTC. Its translation is CASSDGTPRETQYF. Full variable domain (rest looked up from reference TRBV19 and TRBJ2-5): DGGITQSPKYLFRKEGQNVTLSCEQNLNHDAMYWYRQDPGQGLRLIYYSQIVNDFQKGDIAEGYSVSREKKESFPLTVTSAQKNPTAFYLCASSDGTPRETQYFGPGTRLLVL.

The chain combines TRBV4-1 with TRBJ2-1, with 12 bases that match TRBD2. In germline, CDR1 is MGHRA, CDR2 YSYEKL. V lost 3 bases and J lost 3; bases outside the gene matches: 3. This CDR3 comprises 16 residues. For the CDR3, the DNA is TGCGCCAGCAGCCAGTCGACTAGCGGGAGCTACAATGAGCAGTTCTTC. Protein: CASSQSTSGSYNEQFF.

The chain employs TRBV5-8 and TRBJ1-1, with D possibly matching TRBD1 (5 bases). The length of the CDR3 is 14 residues. Trimming removed 3 bases from V and 9 bases from J, with 18 bases in between. CDR1 is SGHTS, CDR2 YDEGEE, per germline. The CDR3 spells CASSSKTGLTKAFF. The CDR3 DNA is TGTGCCAGCAGCTCCAAAACAGGACTAACTAAAGCTTTCTTT. Combining the CDR3 with reference TRBV5-8 and TRBJ1-1 gives the whole variable domain EAGVTQSPTHLIKTRGQQATLRCSPISGHTSVYWYQQALGLGLQFLLWYDEGEERNRGNFPPRFSGRQFPNYSSELNVNALELEDSALYLCASSSKTGLTKAFFGQGTRLTVV.

The CDR3 nucleotides read TGTGCCAGCAGCTCCCGACAGGGCTTGAACACTGAAGCTTTCTTT. Translation gives CASSSRQGLNTEAFF. The chain couples TRBV5-4 to TRBJ1-1; 7 positions match TRBD1. V lost 3 bases, J lost 0 bases, and 5 bases stayed unmatched. There are 15 residues in the CDR3. The germline CDR1 and CDR2 sequences are SGHNT and YYREEE (reference sequence). The whole variable domain, filled in from reference TRBV5-4 and TRBJ1-1, reads ETGVTQSPTHLIKTRGQQVTLRCSSQSGHNTVSWYQQALGQGPQFIFQYYREEENGRGNFPPRFSGLQFPNYSSELNVNALELDDSALYLCASSSRQGLNTEAFFGQGTRLTVV.

The chain has TRBV19 and TRBJ1-5, with D maybe TRBD1 (5 bases). Germline loops: CDR1 LNHDA, CDR2 SQIVND (reference sequence). The CDR3 length is 15 residues. Trimming shortened V by 0 bases and J by 9 bases, and 15 bases separated the two germline ends. The CDR3: CASSIESPPGGPQHF. The CDR3 DNA reads as TGTGCCAGTAGTATAGAATCCCCCCCGGGGGGGCCCCAGCATTTT.

The chain recombines TRBV15 with TRBJ1-6, with 7 nucleotides matching TRBD1. The CDR3 totals 17 residues. V trimming: 4 bases; J trimming: 7 bases; junction bases outside the gene matches: 13. Germline V gives CDR1 LNHNV, CDR2 YYDKDF (reference sequence). Here the CDR3 reads CATSNRQGKPQNSPLHF. The CDR3 nucleotides read TGTGCCACCAGCAACCGACAGGGCAAACCCCAAAATTCACCCCTCCACTTT.

This clone was counted once. CDR3 sequence reads: CASSQGQGSIYEQYF. Here the CDR3 DNA reads TGCGCCAGCAGCCAAGGACAGGGATCTATTTACGAGCAGTACTTC. The chain is built from TRBV4-1 and TRBJ2-7; 7 bases fit TRBD1. Per germline, CDR1 MGHRA and CDR2 YSYEKL. The CDR3 has 15 amino acids. V lost 1 base, J lost 4 bases, and 7 bases stayed unmatched.

This chain uses TRBV10-3 with TRBJ2-7; D is unclear. V was cut by 3 bases and J by 4 bases, with 7 bases left in between. The germline gives CDR1 ENHRY, CDR2 SYGVKD. CDR3 size: 12 residues. The CDR3 DNA follows: TGTGCCATCAGTGACCAACGATACGAGCAGTACTTC. It codes for CAISDQRYEQYF.

The rearrangement joins TRBV7-6 to TRBJ2-7, with D perhaps TRBD1 (6 bases). The germline V gene has CDR1 SGHVS and CDR2 FNYEAQ. Deletions cut 3 bases from V and 3 bases from J, with 9 bases between. The CDR3 contains 13 residues. CDR3 amino acids: CASSFGQFYEQYF. For the CDR3, the DNA is TGTGCCAGCAGCTTTGGACAGTTCTACGAGCAGTACTTC.

This chain links TRBV5-1 with TRBJ2-1, with a weak D call TRBD2 (6 bases). Trimming took off 4 bases at V and 6 bases at J, with 17 bases between the two ends. This CDR3 region has 15 residues. Germline V gene sequence: CDR1 SGHRS, CDR2 YFSETQ. The chain's CDR3 is CASSPGTPATNEQFF. The DNA for the CDR3 is TGCGCCAGCAGCCCCGGGACTCCCGCCACCAATGAGCAGTTCTTC.

This chain connects TRBV4-3 to TRBJ1-5; D unresolved. CDR1 and CDR2 (germline): LGHNA, YSLEER. This CDR3 has 17 amino acids. Between the trimmed V and J ends, which lost 0 bases and 0 bases, there was a span of 12 bases. CDR3 DNA sequence: TGCGCCAGCAGCCAAGATTTGGCCGAAAATAGCAATCAGCCCCAGCATTTT. This codes for CASSQDLAENSNQPQHF.

The CDR3, as DNA: TGCAGCGTGAATAAGGGACTAGCGGGGTCGGGGGAGCAGTTCTTC. Its translation is CSVNKGLAGSGEQFF. The rearrangement links TRBV29-1 to TRBJ2-1, with 13 positions matching TRBD2. The J segment lost 10 bases and the V segment lost 6 bases, leaving 12 bases of the junction unmatched. CDR1 is SQVTM and CDR2 is ANQGSEA in the germline V gene. The CDR3 has 15 amino acids.

This chain uses TRBV2 with TRBJ2-5; possibly TRBD1 or TRBD2 for D (5 bases each). Trimming stripped 1 base from V and 4 bases from J, with 13 bases between. CDR3 size: 15 residues. Germline lookup yields CDR1 SNHLY and CDR2 FYNNEI. The CDR3 region is CASSEGGSEGETQYF. The CDR3 DNA reads TGTGCCAGCAGTGAAGGGGGGAGCGAGGGAGAGACCCAGTACTTC.

The V call is TRBV29-1, the J call TRBJ2-2, with 11 bases identical to TRBD2. Germline CDR1 SQVTM, CDR2 ANQGSEA. The junction had 8 bases not matched to a gene; V was cut back by 6 bases and J by 5 bases. The CDR3 is 15 amino acids. This CDR3 reads CSVKLAGGPTGELFF. The CDR3 DNA sequence: TGCAGCGTGAAATTAGCGGGGGGGCCGACCGGGGAGCTGTTTTTT.

J is TRBJ1-4 and V is TRBV7-9; tentative D call: TRBD1 (5 bases). Germline V CDR1 and CDR2: SEHNR, FQNEAQ (reference sequence). The CDR3 sequence is 15 residues long. V dropped 6 bases and J dropped 5 bases, with 16 bases sitting between them. The DNA for the CDR3 is TGTGCCAGCAGTTCCCCTGACAGTGCCAATGAAAAACTGTTTTTT. The encoded protein is CASSSPDSANEKLFF.